This T cell receptor (beta chain) was documented in a study of post-analysis software for immune sequencing data. Broader study findings: TRBV segments more frequent in patients than in controls numbered several and included TRBV5-6, TRBV5-1 and TRBV20-1. Compared with controls, patients showed significantly lower normalized Chao1 diversity.

About this clonotype: The target antigen is unknown.

Every TCR beta cDNA library bore unique molecular identifiers. T cells numbering roughly 1 to 11 million yielded cDNA molecules that totaled about 500,000. Using its own MiXCR run on the PCR reads, TCRdb lists one record per CDR3 protein. The sample contains 750,000 to 950,000 distinct CDR3 sequences, approximately 50% of which appear only once. V lost 2 bases to trimming and J lost 1 base, with 11 bases between them. CDR3 length equals 15 residues. Germline V gives CDR1 SEHNR, CDR2 FQNEAQ (reference sequence). Sequences were obtained from blood. This TCR was recovered from a girl aged 10 to 17 with multiple sclerosis. The rearrangement uses TRBV7-9 and TRBJ1-2, with no clear D. DNA of the CDR3: TGTGCCAGCAGCTTAAGTGGGCCGGATAACTATGGCTACACCTTC. Translating gives CASSLSGPDNYGYTF.